This TCR beta chain was recorded in a study of Graves' ophthalmopathy and Graves' hyperthyroidism. Overall study findings and caveats: Blood repertoires reportedly contained most expanded thyroid clonotypes above 0.001 frequency.

This clonotype has at least ten counts. Its antigen is undetermined. The diagnosis combined clinical symptoms, thyroxine, TRAb, thyroid ultrasound and orbital computed tomography scans. The TCR beta CDR3 regions underwent amplification from RNA transcripts. Following a first-round RT-PCR that used HTBI primers, a second-round multiplex PCR was carried out. TCRdb reanalysed the multiplex PCR reads using MiXCR and keeps one entry per CDR3 protein. This table holds about 340,000 distinct CDR3 sequences, about a sixth found once. Sequenced material: peripheral blood. This TCR was recovered from an adult man with Graves' ophthalmopathy.

CDR3 sequence (DNA): TGCAGCGTTGTTATAATGAACACTGAAGCTTTCTTT. Translated, it gives CSVVIMNTEAFF. The V call is TRBV29-1, the J call TRBJ1-1, with D unresolved. Per germline, CDR1 SQVTM and CDR2 ANQGSEA. Trimming removed 4 bases at V and 0 bases at J, with 6 bases between. This CDR3 is 12 amino acids long. The variable domain in full, with the rest retrieved from reference TRBV29-1 and TRBJ1-1, is SAVISQKPSRDICQRGTSLTIQCQVDSQVTMMFWYRQQPGQSLTLIATANQGSEATYESGFVIDKFPISRPNLTFSTLTVSNMSPEDSSIYLCSVVIMNTEAFFGQGTRLTVV.